These 10 T cell receptor beta chains originate from one sample sequenced in a study of blood T cells in healthy people across ages. It was with a sample-barcoded 5' primer and a J-beta primer mix that a second PCR of roughly 7 to 11 cycles was run. TCRdb re-called the 5' RACE reads with MiXCR, one entry per CDR3 protein. The table lists 1.5 million to 2 million distinct CDR3 sequences, 28% of them singletons. The specimen sequenced was blood. The receptors shown here come from a woman in her thirties in good health.

V is TRBV13 and J is TRBJ1-3, with D unresolved. The CDR3 runs 16 residues. Germline CDR1 reads PRHDT; CDR2 reads FYEKMQ (reference sequence). The ends were cut back, 5 bases at V and 3 bases at J, with 17 bases in the middle. CDR3 DNA sequence: TGTGCCAGCAGCCCCCGATCTTACGACTATGGAAACACCATATATTTT. This encodes CASSPRSYDYGNTIYF.

There are many counts of this clonotype. This chain links TRBV29-1 with TRBJ2-3; tentative D call: TRBD1 (5 bases). V gave up 7 bases and J gave up 5 bases, with 10 bases separating them. Germline lookup yields CDR1 SQVTM and CDR2 ANQGSEA. The CDR3 totals 11 residues. The CDR3 is CSGCQGDTQYF. The CDR3 region has the DNA TGCAGCGGTTGCCAGGGAGATACGCAGTATTTT.

The chain carries TRBV12-5 and TRBJ2-1; TRBD2 is a possible D gene (5 bases). This CDR3 has 13 amino acids. Germline V gives CDR1 LGHNT, CDR2 FRNRAP. V lost 1 base to trimming and J lost 6 bases, with 7 bases between them. DNA of the CDR3: TGTGCTAGTGGTTTGGAGGACTGCAATGAGCAGTTCTTC. This gives the protein CASGLEDCNEQFF. The variable domain in full, with the rest retrieved from reference TRBV12-5 and TRBJ2-1, is DARVTQTPRHKVTEMGQEVTMRCQPILGHNTVFWYRQTMMQGLELLAYFRNRAPLDDSGMPKDRFSAEMPDATLATLKIQPSEPRDSAVYFCASGLEDCNEQFFGPGTRLTVL.

This chain uses TRBV2 with TRBJ2-3, with D possibly TRBD2 on 6 matching bases. Trimming removed 4 bases at V and 3 bases at J, with 14 bases between. This CDR3 comprises 15 residues. Germline CDR1 and CDR2: SNHLY and FYNNEI. The chain's CDR3 is CASSGPGASTDTQYF. CDR3 bases: TGTGCCAGCAGTGGACCGGGAGCGAGTACAGATACGCAGTATTTT.

This clonotype was seen repeatedly, ten times or more. The gene calls are TRBV7-2 and TRBJ1-2; D remains ambiguous. Germline values: CDR1 SGHTA, CDR2 FQGNSA. This CDR3 region has 13 residues. V lost 7 bases and J lost 1, with 10 bases in between. In DNA form, the CDR3 reads TGTGCCAGCACCAACTCACTTAACTATGGCTACACCTTC. As protein: CASTNSLNYGYTF.

The rearrangement uses TRBV4-1 and TRBJ1-2; 12 bases match TRBD1. The CDR3 spans 15 residues. The J segment lost 6 bases and the V segment lost 4 bases, leaving 6 bases of the junction unmatched. CDR1 MGHRA and CDR2 YSYEKL come from the germline V gene. CDR3 amino acids: CASSRLGQGAHGYTF. CDR3 DNA: TGCGCCAGCAGCCGACTGGGACAGGGGGCACATGGCTACACCTTC.

The gene calls are TRBV12-3 or TRBV12-4 and TRBJ1-1; the match to TRBD1 covers 7 bases. The CDR3 sequence is 16 residues long. V shed 1 base and J 1 base; nucleotides not matched to a gene: 6. The CDR3 region is CASSLGQGSPNTEAFF. DNA for the CDR3: TGTGCCAGCAGTTTAGGACAGGGTTCCCCGAACACTGAAGCTTTCTTT.

This clonotype was seen only a few times. The chain joins TRBV4-2 to TRBJ2-5; D might be TRBD2 (6 bases). V lost 1 base and J lost 4, with 10 bases in between. Germline values: CDR1 LGHNA, CDR2 YNFKEQ. The CDR3 sequence is 14 residues long. CDR3 loop: CASSQGGTPETQYF. The CDR3 DNA sequence: TGTGCCAGCAGCCAAGGAGGGACTCCAGAGACCCAGTACTTC.

This sequence joins TRBV6-1 and TRBJ2-3, with D perhaps TRBD2 (5 bases). V dropped 6 bases and J dropped 1 base, with 11 bases sitting between them. CDR1 is MNHNS, CDR2 SASEGT, per germline. The CDR3 consists of 14 residues. The CDR3 loop is CASSVRTRTDTQYF. Written as DNA, the CDR3 is TGTGCCAGCAGCGTAAGGACTCGCACAGATACGCAGTATTTT.

This clonotype was counted between two and nine times. The V and J genes are TRBV25-1 and TRBJ2-3, with 9 bases matching TRBD2. With 7 bases clipped from V and 10 bases from J, the junction kept 9 bases outside the gene matches. Germline CDR1 reads MGHDK; CDR2 reads SYGVNS. This CDR3 is built from 13 residues. The CDR3 DNA reads TGTGCCAGCACGACCGGGACTAGCAGGGCGCAGTATTTT. Translation: CASTTGTSRAQYF.